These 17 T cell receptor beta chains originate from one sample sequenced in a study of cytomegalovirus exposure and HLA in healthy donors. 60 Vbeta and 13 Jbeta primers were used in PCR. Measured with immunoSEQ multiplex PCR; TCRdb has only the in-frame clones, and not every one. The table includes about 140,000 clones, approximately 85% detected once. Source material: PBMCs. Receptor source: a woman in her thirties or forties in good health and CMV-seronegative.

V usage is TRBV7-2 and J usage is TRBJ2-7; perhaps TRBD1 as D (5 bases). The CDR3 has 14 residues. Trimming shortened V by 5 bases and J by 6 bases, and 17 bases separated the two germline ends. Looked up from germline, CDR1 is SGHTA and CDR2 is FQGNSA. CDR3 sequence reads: CASSLDGHVCEQYF. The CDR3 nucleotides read TGTGCCAGCAGCCTAGATGGACACGTATGCGAGCAGTACTTC.

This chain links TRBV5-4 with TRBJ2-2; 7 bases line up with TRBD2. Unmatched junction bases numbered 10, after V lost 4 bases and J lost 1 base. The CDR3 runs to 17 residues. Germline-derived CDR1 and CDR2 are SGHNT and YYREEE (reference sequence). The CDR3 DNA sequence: TGTGCCAGCAGCCAGAAGGGCGGCGGGGGGAACACCGGGGAGCTGTTTTTT. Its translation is CASSQKGGGGNTGELFF.

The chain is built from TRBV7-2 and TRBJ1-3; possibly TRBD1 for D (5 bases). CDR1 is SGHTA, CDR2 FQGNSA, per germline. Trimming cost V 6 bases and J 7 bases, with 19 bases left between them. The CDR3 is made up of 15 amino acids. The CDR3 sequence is CASRSPGLSPNTIYF. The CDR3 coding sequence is TGTGCCAGCAGGTCTCCGGGACTAAGCCCCAACACCATATATTTT.

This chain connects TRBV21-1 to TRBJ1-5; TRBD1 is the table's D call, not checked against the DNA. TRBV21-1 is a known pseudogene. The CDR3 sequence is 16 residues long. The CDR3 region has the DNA TGTGCCAGCAGCAAAGCGCCCAGGGGGCGAGGTCAGCCCCAGCATTTT. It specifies CASSKAPRGRGQPQHF.

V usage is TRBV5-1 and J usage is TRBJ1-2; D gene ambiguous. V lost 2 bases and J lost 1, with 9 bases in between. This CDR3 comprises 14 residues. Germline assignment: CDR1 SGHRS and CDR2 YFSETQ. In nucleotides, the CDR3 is TGCGCCAGCAGCTTCCCGGAGGGTAACTATGGCTACACCTTC. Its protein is CASSFPEGNYGYTF.

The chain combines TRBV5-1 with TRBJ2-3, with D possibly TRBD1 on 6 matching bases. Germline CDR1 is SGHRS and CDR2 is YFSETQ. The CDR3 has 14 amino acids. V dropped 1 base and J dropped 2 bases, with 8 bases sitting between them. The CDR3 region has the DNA TGCGCCAGCAGCTTGACAGGGTCCACAGATACGCAGTATTTT. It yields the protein CASSLTGSTDTQYF. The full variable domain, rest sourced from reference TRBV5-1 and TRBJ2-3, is KAGVTQTPRYLIKTRGQQVTLSCSPISGHRSVSWYQQTPGQGLQFLFEYFSETQRNKGNFPGRFSGRQFSNSRSEMNVSTLELGDSALYLCASSLTGSTDTQYFGPGTRLTVL.

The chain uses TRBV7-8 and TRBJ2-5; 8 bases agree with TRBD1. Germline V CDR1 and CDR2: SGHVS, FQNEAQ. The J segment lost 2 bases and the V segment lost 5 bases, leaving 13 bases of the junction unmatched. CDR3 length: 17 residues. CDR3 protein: CASSNLWTGSLQETQYF. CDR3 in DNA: TGTGCCAGCAGCAACTTATGGACAGGGAGTTTGCAAGAGACCCAGTACTTC. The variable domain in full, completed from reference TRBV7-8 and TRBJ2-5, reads GAGVSQSPRYKVAKRGQDVALRCDPISGHVSLFWYQQALGQGPEFLTYFQNEAQLDKSGLPSDRFFAERPEGSVSTLKIQRTQQEDSAVYLCASSNLWTGSLQETQYFGPGTRLLVL.

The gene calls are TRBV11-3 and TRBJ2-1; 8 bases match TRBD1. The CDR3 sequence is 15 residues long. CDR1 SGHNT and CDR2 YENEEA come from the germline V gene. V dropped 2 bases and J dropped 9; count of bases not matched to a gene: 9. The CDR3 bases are TGTGCCAGCAGCTTAACAGGGGGTACGTGGGGTGAGCAGTTCTTC. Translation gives CASSLTGGTWGEQFF.

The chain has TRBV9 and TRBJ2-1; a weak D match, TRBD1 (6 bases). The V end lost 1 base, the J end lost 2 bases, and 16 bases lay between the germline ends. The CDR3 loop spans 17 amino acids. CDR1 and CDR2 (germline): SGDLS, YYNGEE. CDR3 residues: CASSVSVQTGAYNEQFF. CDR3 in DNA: TGTGCCAGCAGCGTAAGCGTACAGACAGGTGCCTACAATGAGCAGTTCTTC.

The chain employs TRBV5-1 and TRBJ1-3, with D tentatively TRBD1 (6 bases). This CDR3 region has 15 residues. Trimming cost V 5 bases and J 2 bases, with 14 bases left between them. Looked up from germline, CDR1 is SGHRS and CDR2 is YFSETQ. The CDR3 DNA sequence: TGCGCCAGCAGGGATACAGGGTCGGCTGGAAACACCATATATTTT. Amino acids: CASRDTGSAGNTIYF.

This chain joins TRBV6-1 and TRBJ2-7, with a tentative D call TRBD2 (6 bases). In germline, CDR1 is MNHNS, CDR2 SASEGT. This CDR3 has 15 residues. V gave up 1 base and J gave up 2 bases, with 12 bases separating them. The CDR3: CASSEGVAAPYEQYF. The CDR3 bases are TGTGCCAGCAGTGAAGGGGTAGCGGCACCCTACGAGCAGTACTTC.

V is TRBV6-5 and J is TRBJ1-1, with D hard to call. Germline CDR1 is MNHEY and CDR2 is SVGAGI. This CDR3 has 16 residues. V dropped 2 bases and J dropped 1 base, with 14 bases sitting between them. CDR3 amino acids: CASSYRPRHRNTEAFF. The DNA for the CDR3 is TGTGCCAGCAGTTACCGACCTCGGCACAGGAACACTGAAGCTTTCTTT.

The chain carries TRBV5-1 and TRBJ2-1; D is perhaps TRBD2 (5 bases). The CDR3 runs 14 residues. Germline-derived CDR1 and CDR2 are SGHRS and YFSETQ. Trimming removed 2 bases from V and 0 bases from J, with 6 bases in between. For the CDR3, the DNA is TGCGCCAGCAGCTTCCGGGGCTCCTACAATGAGCAGTTCTTC. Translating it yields CASSFRGSYNEQFF.

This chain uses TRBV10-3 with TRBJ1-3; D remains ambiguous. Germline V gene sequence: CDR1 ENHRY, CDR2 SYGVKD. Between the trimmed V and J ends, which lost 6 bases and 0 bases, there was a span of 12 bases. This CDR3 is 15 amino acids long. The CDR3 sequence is CAIRDQGSSGNTIYF. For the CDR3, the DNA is TGTGCCATCAGAGACCAAGGGAGCTCTGGAAACACCATATATTTT.

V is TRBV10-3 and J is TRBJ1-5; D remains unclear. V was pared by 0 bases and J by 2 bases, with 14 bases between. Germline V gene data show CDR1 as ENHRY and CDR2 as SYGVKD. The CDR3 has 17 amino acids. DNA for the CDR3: TGTGCCATCAGTGAGTCTTCGGGGTCCGAGGGCAATCAGCCCCAGCATTTT. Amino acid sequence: CAISESSGSEGNQPQHF.

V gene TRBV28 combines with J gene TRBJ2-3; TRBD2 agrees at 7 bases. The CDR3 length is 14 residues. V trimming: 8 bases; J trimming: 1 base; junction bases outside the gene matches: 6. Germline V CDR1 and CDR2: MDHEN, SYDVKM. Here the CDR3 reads CASGVAGGTDTQYF. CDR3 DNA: TGTGCCAGCGGCGTTGCGGGGGGCACAGATACGCAGTATTTT.

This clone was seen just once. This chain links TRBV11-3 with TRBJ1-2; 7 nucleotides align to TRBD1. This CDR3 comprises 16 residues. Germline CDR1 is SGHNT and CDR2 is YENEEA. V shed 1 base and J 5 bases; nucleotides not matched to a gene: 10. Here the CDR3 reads CASSLGGTASLYGYTF. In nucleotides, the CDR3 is TGTGCCAGCAGCTTAGGGGGGACAGCCTCCCTTTATGGCTACACCTTC.